This passage covers 24 T cell receptor beta chains from one sample sequenced in a study of a mutant IDH1 vaccine in newly diagnosed glioma. The antigens for these receptors are not known. Time point meaning: week 35, safety follow-up. The content of each vaccine dose was 300 ug of mutant IDH1 20-mer peptide, and topical imiquimod accompanied it. Only in-frame clones appear in the TCRdb table, and some are missing; sequencing was by immunoSEQ multiplex PCR. This table holds around 32,000 clones, about four fifths found once. The material was PBMCs, obtained from a glioma patient whose treatment included an IDH1 peptide vaccine. Receptors were obtained from a man aged 40-49 years with glioma. Some clones in this sample may be carry-over from other donors' samples.

The chain has TRBV30 and TRBJ1-4; TRBD1 aligns across 8 bases. CDR3 length equals 13 residues. Germline V gene sequence: CDR1 GTSNPN, CDR2 SVGIG (reference sequence). As DNA, the CDR3 is TGTGCGCTGGCCCAGGGGGCGGGTGAAAAACTGTTTTTT. Translation: CALAQGAGEKLFF.

This clone has more than one count but fewer than ten. This chain joins TRBV2 and TRBJ1-1, with D perhaps matching TRBD1 (5 bases). Germline V CDR1 and CDR2: SNHLY, FYNNEI. The CDR3 consists of 13 residues. Trimming took 8 bases from V and 2 from J, leaving 12 bases between them. As DNA, the CDR3 is TGTGCCAGCGGGCAGGGAGGAAACACTGAAGCTTTCTTT. Translation gives CASGQGGNTEAFF.

This chain uses TRBV18 with TRBJ2-7; TRBD1 is a possible D gene (6 bases). Germline V lookup: CDR1 KGHSH, CDR2 LQKENI. The length of the CDR3 is 12 residues. Trimming cost V 5 bases and J 5 bases, with 10 bases left between them. CDR3 in amino acids: CASSIQGHEQYF. CDR3 nucleotides: TGTGCCAGCTCAATACAGGGCCACGAGCAGTACTTC.

For the CDR3, the DNA is TGTGCCAGCAGCTTACTAGCGGGCACAGATACGCAGTATTTT. Translated: CASSLLAGTDTQYF. This chain links TRBV11-2 with TRBJ2-3; 7 nucleotides agree with TRBD2. Germline loops: CDR1 SGHAT, CDR2 FQNNGV. Trimming at V came to 2 bases and at J to 1 base, leaving 0 bases not matched to a gene. This CDR3 contains 14 residues.

This chain uses TRBV15 with TRBJ1-6; a possible D gene is TRBD1 (6 bases). Trimming removed 7 bases at V and 6 bases at J, with 16 bases between. CDR1 LNHNV and CDR2 YYDKDF come from the germline V gene (reference sequence). This CDR3 contains 15 residues. CDR3 nucleotides: TGTGCCACCACCCCCTCAGGGGTCGGTAATTCACCCCTCCACTTT. Protein: CATTPSGVGNSPLHF.

This chain joins TRBV29-1 and TRBJ2-7; D is unresolved. The CDR3 is 11 residues long. The V gene's germline CDR1 is SQVTM and CDR2 ANQGSEA. The V end was cut by 8 bases, the J end by 5 bases, with 13 bases between. The CDR3 protein is CSTRTTNEQYF. CDR3 DNA: TGCAGCACAAGAACTACCAACGAGCAGTACTTC.

This clone showed up just a few times. The chain is built from TRBV7-3 and TRBJ2-7; TRBD2 is a possible D gene (5 bases). This CDR3 has 14 residues. Looked up from germline, CDR1 is SGHTA and CDR2 is FQGTGA. V lost 5 bases and J lost 7, with 18 bases in between. In DNA form, the CDR3 reads TGTGCCAGCAGCCCAAAGGGCGGTCCGGGGGAGCAGTACTTC. This codes for CASSPKGGPGEQYF.

V usage is TRBV6-6 and J usage is TRBJ1-5, with 7 bases identical to TRBD1. The trim removed 5 bases at V and 4 bases at J, leaving 8 bases unmatched. This CDR3 has 15 amino acids. CDR1 and CDR2 (germline): MNHNY, SVGAGI (reference sequence). The CDR3 bases are TGTGCCAGCAGTCAGGGGGTCGGCATTAATCAGCCCCAGCATTTT. Translating gives CASSQGVGINQPQHF.

V gene TRBV10-3 combines with J gene TRBJ1-5, with D hard to call. The germline V and J ends were trimmed by 6 bases and 2 bases, with 11 bases remaining between them. Germline loops: CDR1 ENHRY, CDR2 SYGVKD. The CDR3 is 14 amino acids. In nucleotides, the CDR3 is TGTGCCATCAGCCCCGGGTTTGGCAATCAGCCCCAGCATTTT. It yields the protein CAISPGFGNQPQHF.

The J gene is TRBJ1-6, the V gene TRBV30, with 7 bases identical to TRBD1. The CDR3 is 15 amino acids. CDR1 is GTSNPN, CDR2 SVGIG, per germline (reference sequence). The trim removed 0 bases at V and 5 bases at J, leaving 4 bases unmatched. CDR3 sequence: CAWSVPGQNNSPLHF. As DNA, the CDR3 is TGTGCCTGGAGTGTACCGGGACAGAATAATTCACCCCTCCACTTT.

This clone was found a few times. The V call is TRBV27, the J call TRBJ1-5; D unclear. Germline CDR1 and CDR2: MNHEY and SMNVEV (reference sequence). CDR3 length: 14 amino acids. V lost 0 bases, J lost 4 bases, and 7 bases lay in between. This CDR3 reads CASSLSGSNQPQHF. The CDR3 nucleotides read TGTGCCAGCAGTTTATCGGGGAGTAATCAGCCCCAGCATTTT.

This clone was detected once. V usage is TRBV2 and J usage is TRBJ2-5, with D unclear. The V end was cut by 4 bases, the J end by 2 bases, with 5 bases between. Germline-derived CDR1 and CDR2 are SNHLY and FYNNEI. This CDR3 has 12 residues. CDR3 coding DNA: TGTGCCAGCAGTGGGCCGCAAGAGACCCAGTACTTC. Residues: CASSGPQETQYF.

The J gene is TRBJ2-3, the V gene TRBV9; no firm D call. V lost 0 bases and J 2 bases, leaving 4 bases between the germline ends. Looked up from germline, CDR1 is SGDLS and CDR2 is YYNGEE. This CDR3 comprises 13 residues. DNA for the CDR3: TGTGCCAGCAGCGTAGTCTTCACAGATACGCAGTATTTT. This translates into CASSVVFTDTQYF.

V and J are TRBV6-5 and TRBJ1-3, with D hard to call. The CDR3 length is 12 residues. Between the trimmed V and J ends, which lost 4 bases and 5 bases, there was a span of 6 bases. Germline CDR1 and CDR2: MNHEY and SVGAGI. The CDR3 DNA sequence: TGTGCCAGCAGTTCACGTCGAAACACCATATATTTT. It encodes CASSSRRNTIYF.

In regard to this clone: The germline gene is not matched at one end of the junction; a read error may be the cause. This chain links TRBV9 with TRBJ1-2; D unresolved. Germline-derived CDR1 and CDR2 are SGDLS and YYNGEE. This CDR3 comprises 9 residues. Here the CDR3 reads CASSVEMDF. For the CDR3, the DNA is TGTGCCAGCAGCGTAGAGATGGATTTC.

V and J are TRBV4-1 and TRBJ2-7; TRBD2 agrees at 8 bases. The CDR3 runs to 15 residues. J was trimmed by 3 bases and V by 3 bases; bases with no gene match: 7. The V gene's germline CDR1 is MGHRA and CDR2 YSYEKL. Here the CDR3 reads CASSQGSGGHYEQYF. The CDR3 DNA follows: TGCGCCAGCAGCCAGGGAAGCGGGGGTCACTACGAGCAGTACTTC.

The J gene is TRBJ2-7, the V gene TRBV7-9; a possible D gene is TRBD1 (6 bases). The V end was cut by 5 bases, the J end by 5 bases, with 16 bases between. CDR3 length: 14 amino acids. Germline-derived CDR1 and CDR2 are SEHNR and FQNEAQ (reference sequence). The CDR3 spells CASSAEQGPHEQYF. In DNA form, the CDR3 reads TGTGCCAGCAGCGCCGAACAGGGACCCCACGAGCAGTACTTC.

The rearrangement joins TRBV5-1 to TRBJ2-5, with D maybe TRBD2 (5 bases). CDR1 and CDR2 (germline): SGHRS, YFSETQ. The CDR3 covers 15 residues. V was cut by 3 bases and J by 4 bases, with 16 bases left in between. The CDR3 nucleotides read TGCGCCAGCAGCTCCATACCGGGAACATCAGAGACCCAGTACTTC. It yields the protein CASSSIPGTSETQYF.

The chain joins TRBV4-1 to TRBJ1-4, with TRBD1 matching 10 bases. Germline V CDR1 and CDR2: MGHRA, YSYEKL. The CDR3 consists of 16 residues. Germline trimming cut 3 bases from V and 2 bases from J; bases unmatched to any gene: 3. The CDR3 here is CASSQGQGRTNEKLFF. The CDR3 nucleotides read TGCGCCAGCAGCCAGGGACAGGGGCGGACTAATGAAAAACTGTTTTTT.

The chain is built from TRBV11-2 and TRBJ2-6; D unclear. The CDR3 consists of 16 residues. From germline, CDR1 is SGHAT and CDR2 FQNNGV. Deletions cut 1 base from V and 0 bases from J, with 7 bases between. CDR3 residues: CASSLGPHSGANVLTF. As DNA, the CDR3 is TGTGCCAGCAGCTTAGGTCCACACTCTGGGGCCAACGTCCTGACTTTC.

The chain combines TRBV7-9 with TRBJ2-7; maybe TRBD1 (6 bases). CDR3 length: 13 residues. The V gene's germline CDR1 is SEHNR and CDR2 FQNEAQ (reference sequence). The V end lost 4 bases, the J end lost 12 bases, and 19 bases lay between the germline ends. The CDR3 here is CASSSYEGTRRYF. The CDR3 coding sequence is TGTGCCAGCAGCTCCTACGAAGGGACACGCCGGTACTTC.

This clone came up a few times. The chain links TRBV7-9 to TRBJ1-1; possible D gene TRBD1, 5 bases. The CDR3 runs to 14 residues. Germline V lookup: CDR1 SEHNR, CDR2 FQNEAQ (reference sequence). V lost 4 bases and J lost 11, with 20 bases in between. For the CDR3, the DNA is TGTGCCAGCAGCTCCCGGGGCCCCGGCGGCGCCGCTTTCTTT. Translation: CASSSRGPGGAAFF.

The V gene is TRBV7-6, the J gene TRBJ2-2; D not certain. Trimming took 5 bases from V and 8 from J, leaving 9 bases between them. Germline V CDR1 and CDR2: SGHVS, FNYEAQ. This CDR3 is built from 12 residues. The CDR3 nucleotides are TGTGCCAGCAGCCCGACCCGGGGGGAGCTGTTTTTT. Translation: CASSPTRGELFF.

This clone was recorded only once. The rearrangement uses TRBV10-3 and TRBJ2-1; 7 positions agree with TRBD1. Germline V gene sequence: CDR1 ENHRY, CDR2 SYGVKD. The CDR3 sequence is 12 residues long. V gave up 4 bases and J gave up 7 bases; unmatched junction bases: 1. The CDR3 here is CAISAGGNEQFF. The CDR3 coding sequence is TGTGCCATCAGTGCAGGGGGTAATGAGCAGTTCTTC.